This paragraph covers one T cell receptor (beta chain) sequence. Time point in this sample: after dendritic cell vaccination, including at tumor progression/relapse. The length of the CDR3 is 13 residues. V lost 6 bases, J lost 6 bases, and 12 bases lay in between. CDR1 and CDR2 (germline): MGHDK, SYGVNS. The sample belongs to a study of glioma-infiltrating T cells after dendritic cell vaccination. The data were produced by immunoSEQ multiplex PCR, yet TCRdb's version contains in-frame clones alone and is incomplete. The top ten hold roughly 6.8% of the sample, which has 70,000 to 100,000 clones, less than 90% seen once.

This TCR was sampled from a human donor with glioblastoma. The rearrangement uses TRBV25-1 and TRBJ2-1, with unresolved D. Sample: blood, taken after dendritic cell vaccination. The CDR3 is CASSAELRNEQFF. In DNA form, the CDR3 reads TGTGCCAGCAGCGCGGAGCTACGCAATGAGCAGTTCTTC. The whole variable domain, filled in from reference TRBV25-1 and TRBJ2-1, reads EADIYQTPRYLVIGTGKKITLECSQTMGHDKMYWYQQDPGMELHLIHYSYGVNSTEKGDLSSESTVSRIRTEHFPLTLESARPSHTSQYLCASSAELRNEQFFGPGTRLTVL.